This entry features one TCR beta chain sequence. The entry originates in a study of blood T cell repertoires in COVID-19. Germline CDR1 and CDR2: SGHTA and FQGNSA. The CDR3 totals 15 residues. The ends were cut back, 5 bases at V and 2 bases at J, with 15 bases in the middle. The protocol was immunoSEQ multiplex PCR, while the TCRdb copy is restricted to in-frame clones and leaves out a portion. The table has around 310,000 clones, just under 90% seen once. The sample consisted of PBMCs or T cells enriched from blood (not recorded which). The rearrangement joins TRBV7-2 to TRBJ1-2; D gene unclear. The TCR originated in a woman aged 25 to 39 who had recovered from COVID-19. CDR3: CASSALGGVNYGYTF. The CDR3 nucleotides are TGTGCCAGCAGCGCCCTAGGCGGGGTAAACTATGGCTACACCTTC.